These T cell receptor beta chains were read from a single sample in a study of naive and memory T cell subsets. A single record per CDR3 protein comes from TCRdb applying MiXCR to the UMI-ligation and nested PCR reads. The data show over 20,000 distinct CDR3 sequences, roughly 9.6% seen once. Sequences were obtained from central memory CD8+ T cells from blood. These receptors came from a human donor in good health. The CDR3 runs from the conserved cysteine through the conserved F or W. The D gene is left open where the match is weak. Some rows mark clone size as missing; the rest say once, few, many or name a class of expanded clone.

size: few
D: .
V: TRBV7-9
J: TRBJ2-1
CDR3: CASSLALANEQFF
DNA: TGTGCCAGCAGCTTAGCCCTAGCCAATGAGCAGTTCTTC

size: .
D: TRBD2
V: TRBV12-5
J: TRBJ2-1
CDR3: CASAPPLAGGSYEQFF
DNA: TGTGCTAGTGCCCCCCCCCTGGCGGGAGGTTCCTATGAGCAGTTCTTC

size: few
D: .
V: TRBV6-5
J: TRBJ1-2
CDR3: CASSYAPPLGSLDYGYTF
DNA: TGTGCCAGCAGTTACGCACCCCCATTAGGCAGCCTGGATTATGGCTACACCTTC

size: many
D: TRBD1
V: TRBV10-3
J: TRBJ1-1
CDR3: CAISRTGEEDTEAFF
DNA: TGTGCCATCAGTCGGACAGGGGAAGAGGACACTGAAGCTTTCTTT

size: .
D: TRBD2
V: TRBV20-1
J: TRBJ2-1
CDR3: CKPGGPDEQFF
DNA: TGCAAACCGGGAGGGCCTGATGAGCAGTTCTTC

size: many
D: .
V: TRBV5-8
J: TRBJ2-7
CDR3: CASSRGQGSEEQYF
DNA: TGTGCCAGCAGCCGGGGTCAGGGGAGTGAAGAGCAGTACTTC

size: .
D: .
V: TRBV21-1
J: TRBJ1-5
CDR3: CASSRGPGNQPQHF
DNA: TGTGCCAGCAGCAGGGGGCCGGGCAATCAGCCCCAGCATTTT

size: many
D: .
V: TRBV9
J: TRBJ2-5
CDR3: CASSVAGWKTQYF
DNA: TGTGCCAGCAGCGTGGCGGGTTGGAAGACCCAGTACTTC

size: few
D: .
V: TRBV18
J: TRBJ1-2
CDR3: CASSPPVPFANYGYTF
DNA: TGTGCCAGCTCACCACCGGTGCCCTTTGCTAACTATGGCTACACCTTC

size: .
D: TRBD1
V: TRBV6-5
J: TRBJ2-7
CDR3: CASSWGTGSFYEQYF
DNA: TGTGCCAGCAGTTGGGGGACAGGGTCATTCTACGAGCAGTACTTC

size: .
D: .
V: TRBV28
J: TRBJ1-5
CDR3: CASRREPNQPQHF
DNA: TGTGCCAGCAGACGGGAACCCAATCAGCCCCAGCATTTT

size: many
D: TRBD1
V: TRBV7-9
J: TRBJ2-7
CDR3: CASMDRGMEQYF
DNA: TGTGCCAGCATGGACAGGGGTATGGAGCAGTACTTC

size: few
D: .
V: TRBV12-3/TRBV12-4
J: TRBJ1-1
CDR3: CASRLAAEAFF
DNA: TGTGCCAGCAGACTCGCCGCTGAAGCTTTCTTT

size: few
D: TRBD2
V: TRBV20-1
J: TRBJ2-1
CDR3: CSARPGLEIHEQFF
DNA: TGCAGTGCTAGGCCGGGACTAGAGATCCATGAGCAGTTCTTC

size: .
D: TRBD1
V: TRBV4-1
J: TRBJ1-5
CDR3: CASSQAQGSSQPQHF
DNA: TGCGCCAGCAGCCAGGCACAGGGGTCGAGTCAGCCCCAGCATTTT

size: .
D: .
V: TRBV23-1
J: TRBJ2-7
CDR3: CASKQNLWTVHYEQYF
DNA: TGCGCCAGCAAACAAAACCTTTGGACAGTTCACTACGAGCAGTACTTC

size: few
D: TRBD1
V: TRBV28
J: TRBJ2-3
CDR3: CASRSTGTGYTDTQYF
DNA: TGTGCCAGCAGATCAACCGGGACAGGGTATACAGATACGCAGTATTTT

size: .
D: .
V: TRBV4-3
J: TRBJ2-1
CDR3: CASSQDVGSRPYNEQFF
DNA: TGCGCCAGCAGCCAAGACGTGGGGAGTCGGCCTTACAATGAGCAGTTCTTC

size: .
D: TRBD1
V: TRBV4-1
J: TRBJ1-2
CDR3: CASSHATGEGYTF
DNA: TGCGCCAGCAGCCACGCGACAGGGGAAGGCTACACCTTC

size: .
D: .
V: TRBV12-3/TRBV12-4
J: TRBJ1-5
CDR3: CASSFSRGASNQPQHF
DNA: TGTGCCAGCAGTTTTAGCCGGGGGGCGAGCAATCAGCCCCAGCATTTT

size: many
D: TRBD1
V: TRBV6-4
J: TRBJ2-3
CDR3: CASSANTGGSTDTQYF
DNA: TGTGCCAGCAGTGCCAATACAGGGGGGAGCACAGATACGCAGTATTTT

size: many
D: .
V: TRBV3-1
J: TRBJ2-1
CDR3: CASSQVREQFF
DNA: TGTGCCAGCAGCCAAGTGCGGGAGCAGTTCTTC

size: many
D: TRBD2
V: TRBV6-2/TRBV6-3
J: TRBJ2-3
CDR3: CASSSGVSGFTDTQYF
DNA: TGTGCCAGCAGTAGCGGGGTTAGCGGCTTCACAGATACGCAGTATTTT

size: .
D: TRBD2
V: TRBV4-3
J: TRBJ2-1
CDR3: CASSQTRLASIEQFF
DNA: TGCGCCAGCAGCCAAACGAGACTAGCCTCTATTGAGCAGTTCTTC

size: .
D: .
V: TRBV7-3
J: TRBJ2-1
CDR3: CASSLGMSSYNEQFF
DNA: TGTGCCAGCAGCTTAGGGATGAGCTCCTACAATGAGCAGTTCTTC

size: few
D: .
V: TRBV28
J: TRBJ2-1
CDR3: CASIGRKNEQFF
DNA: TGTGCCAGCATCGGGCGGAAAAATGAGCAGTTCTTC

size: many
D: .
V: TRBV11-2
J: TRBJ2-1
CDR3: CASSLDEPQGQFF
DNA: TGTGCCAGCAGCTTAGATGAACCACAGGGTCAGTTCTTC

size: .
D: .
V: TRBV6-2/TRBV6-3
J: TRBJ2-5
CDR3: CASSYRATETQYF
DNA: TGTGCCAGCAGTTACAGGGCTACGGAGACCCAGTACTTC

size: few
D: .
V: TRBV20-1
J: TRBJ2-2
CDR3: CSARDSETGELFF
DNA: TGCAGTGCTAGAGATTCGGAAACCGGGGAGCTGTTTTTT

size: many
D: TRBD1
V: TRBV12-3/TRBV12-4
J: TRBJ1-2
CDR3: CASSGGTGGYGYTF
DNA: TGTGCCAGCAGTGGGGGGACAGGAGGCTATGGCTACACCTTC

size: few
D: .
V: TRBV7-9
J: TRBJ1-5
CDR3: CASSLAEGGEPQHF
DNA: TGTGCCAGCAGCTTAGCGGAAGGGGGTGAGCCCCAGCATTTT

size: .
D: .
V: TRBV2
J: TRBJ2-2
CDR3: CADCREPTGELFF
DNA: TGTGCCGACTGCAGGGAGCCCACCGGGGAGCTGTTTTTT

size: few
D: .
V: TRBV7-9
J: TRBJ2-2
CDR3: CASSLWGQGDTGELFF
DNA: TGTGCCAGCAGCTTATGGGGGCAGGGTGACACCGGGGAGCTGTTTTTT

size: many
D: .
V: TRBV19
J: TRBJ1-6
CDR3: CASSGALGSPLHF
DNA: TGTGCCAGTTCCGGAGCGCTTGGATCACCCCTCCACTTT

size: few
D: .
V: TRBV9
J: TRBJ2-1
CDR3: CASSVGDTSSYNEQFF
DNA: TGTGCCAGCAGCGTAGGGGACACGAGCTCCTACAATGAGCAGTTCTTC

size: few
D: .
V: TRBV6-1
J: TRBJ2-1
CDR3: CASSEAGGFDEQFF
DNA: TGTGCCAGCAGTGAAGCGGGAGGTTTTGATGAGCAGTTCTTC

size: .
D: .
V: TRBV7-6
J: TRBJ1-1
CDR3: CASSLGGGEAFF
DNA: TGTGCCAGCAGCTTAGGGGGAGGTGAAGCTTTCTTT

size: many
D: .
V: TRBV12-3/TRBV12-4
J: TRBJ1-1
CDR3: CASSLGGWGTEAFF
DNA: TGTGCCAGCAGTTTAGGGGGATGGGGTACTGAAGCTTTCTTT